This T cell receptor beta chain originates from a study of response to subunit inactivated influenza vaccine. TCRdb itself ran the RT-PCR reads through MiXCR, one entry per CDR3 protein. The data contain about 520,000 distinct CDR3 sequences, roughly 25% of them singletons. Comment on this clonotype: Antigen unknown.

The germline gives CDR1 SGHAT, CDR2 FQDESV (reference sequence). The junction had 10 bases not matched to a gene; V was cut back by 5 bases and J by 7 bases. CDR3 length equals 15 residues. Study findings and constraints: Each seasonal influenza vaccination recruits few new T cells, the authors suggested.

The sequencing used CD4+ T cells sorted from PBMCs, collected about 5 days after vaccination. This sequence originates from a man between 50 and 59 years old who received an inactivated influenza vaccine. The chain has TRBV11-1 and TRBJ2-1, with 8 bases identical to TRBD1. The CDR3 reads CASSPGGTGENEQFF. The CDR3 bases are TGTGCCAGCAGCCCAGGAGGGACAGGCGAGAATGAGCAGTTCTTC.